The present T cell receptor (beta chain) was sequenced within a study of cytomegalovirus exposure and HLA in healthy donors. Study background: Membership in the Caucasian-associated ancestry cluster was found for around 81% of around 380 genotyped donors.

Whereas donors were nominally healthy upon sampling, unrecorded immune exposures were probable. Study-wide results and caveats: An analysis was carried out later, and it reportedly showed fewer N-insertions in an Asian-associated ancestry cluster than the approximately 700-donor mean.

On this clone itself: Its antigen is unidentified.

Trimming removed 4 bases at V and 8 bases at J, with 14 bases between. The CDR3 is made up of 14 amino acids. Germline V gives CDR1 SEHNR, CDR2 FQNEAQ (reference sequence). PCR was performed using 60 Vbeta and 13 Jbeta primers. Only in-frame clones appear in the TCRdb table, and some are missing; sequencing was by immunoSEQ multiplex PCR. Of around 150,000 clones listed, around four fifths are singletons. Sample: PBMCs. The gene calls are TRBV7-9 and TRBJ1-4; D gene uncertain. The receptor was derived from a middle-aged man in good health and CMV-seropositive. The CDR3 loop reads CASSSRTGREKLFF. CDR3 nucleotide sequence: TGTGCCAGCAGCTCCCGGACGGGGAGAGAAAAACTGTTTTTT. Full variable domain (outside the CDR3, taken from reference TRBV7-9 and TRBJ1-4): DTGVSQNPRHKITKRGQNVTFRCDPISEHNRLYWYRQTLGQGPEFLTYFQNEAQLEKSRLLSDRFSAERPKGSFSTLEIQRTEQGDSAMYLCASSSRTGREKLFFGSGTQLSVL.